Listed below are T cell receptor beta chains from one sample, sequenced in a study of shared clonotypes between healthy human individuals. TCRdb keeps only in-frame clones here, not all; method: immunoSEQ multiplex PCR. The table shows about 1.1 million clones, with around 78% occurring only once. Material: memory CD4+ T cells from PBMCs. The receptors here all came from a man younger than 35 in good health. Some clones in this sample may be carry-over from other donors' samples. The CDR3 runs from the conserved cysteine through the conserved F or W. A D gene is named only where the DNA matches it firmly. The size entry is marked missing in some rows and otherwise reads once, few, many or a size class.

>TRBJ1-2|-|TRBV5-4|-
CASSYQAGGYNYGYTF
TGTGCCAGCAGCTATCAGGCGGGAGGGTATAACTATGGCTACACCTTC
>TRBJ1-1|-|TRBV6-1|-
CASSAGKNTEAFF
TGTGCCAGCAGCGCAGGGAAGAACACTGAAGCTTTCTTT
>TRBJ1-4|-|TRBV7-9|TRBD1
CASSDRAGGGEKLFF
TGTGCCAGCAGCGACAGGGCAGGGGGCGGTGAAAAACTGTTTTTT
>TRBJ2-5|-|TRBV5-4|-
CASSLGQGDWETQYF
TGTGCCAGCAGCTTGGGGCAGGGGGACTGGGAGACCCAGTACTTC
>TRBJ1-2|-|TRBV6-1|-
CASSVRGVFSSNYGYTF
TGTGCCAGCAGTGTGAGGGGGGTCTTTTCCTCTAACTATGGCTACACCTTC
>TRBJ2-3|-|TRBV5-1|TRBD1
CASSFRTGGEDTQYF
TGCGCCAGCAGCTTCCGGACAGGGGGTGAAGATACGCAGTATTTT
>TRBJ2-5|once|TRBV11-3|-
CASSLVSRETQYF
TGTGCCAGCAGCTTAGTCTCCCGAGAGACCCAGTACTTC
>TRBJ2-3|once|TRBV27|TRBD2
CASSFRLAGDTQYF
TGTGCCAGCAGTTTTCGGCTAGCGGGGGATACGCAGTATTTT
>TRBJ2-1|-|TRBV7-6|TRBD1
CASSLSGQGRGEQFF
TGTGCCAGCAGCTTATCGGGACAGGGTAGGGGTGAGCAGTTCTTC
>TRBJ2-3|-|TRBV6-1|-
CASNVGALPDTQYF
TGTGCCAGCAATGTGGGGGCTTTGCCAGATACGCAGTATTTT
>TRBJ1-1|few|TRBV14|-
CASSQDLREAFF
TGTGCCAGCAGCCAAGATCTAAGGGAAGCTTTCTTT
>TRBJ1-5|few|TRBV11-2|TRBD1
CASSFGTGRNQPQHF
TGTGCCAGCAGCTTTGGGACAGGCCGCAATCAGCCCCAGCATTTT
>TRBJ2-3|-|TRBV2|-
CASSDTGMGNQPQYF
TGTGCCAGCAGTGACACAGGGATGGGCAATCAGCCCCAGTATTTT
>TRBJ1-1|-|TRBV7-2|-
CASSLLGGSTEAFF
TGTGCCAGCAGCCTCCTGGGGGGTAGCACTGAAGCTTTCTTT
>TRBJ2-7|-|TRBV15|-
CATSRLPASAEQYF
TGTGCCACCAGCAGACTTCCCGCTAGCGCCGAGCAGTACTTC
>TRBJ2-7|-|TRBV7-9|-
CASSLESIIYNAYEQYF
TGTGCCAGCAGCTTAGAGAGTATCATCTACAATGCCTACGAGCAGTACTTC
>TRBJ1-4|-|TRBV5-6|TRBD1
CASSYRAQGALEKLFF
TGTGCCAGCAGCTACAGAGCACAGGGGGCTTTAGAAAAACTGTTTTTT
>TRBJ2-1|-|TRBV10-1|-
CASSDRVGYNEQFF
TGCGCCAGCAGTGACAGGGTCGGCTACAATGAGCAGTTCTTC
>TRBJ1-3|once|TRBV28|-
CASSPARPLGNTIYF
TGTGCCAGCAGCCCCGCTCGTCCCCTTGGAAACACCATATATTTT
>TRBJ2-1|-|TRBV5-5|TRBD2
CASSAFGLVAFF
TGTGCCAGCAGCGCTTTCGGACTAGTGGCGTTCTTC
>TRBJ1-2|-|TRBV28|-
CASREGLRGYTF
TGTGCCAGCAGAGAGGGTTTGAGAGGCTACACCTTC
>TRBJ1-5|few|TRBV4-1|-
CASSQDRARGRQPQHF
TGCGCCAGCAGCCAAGATCGGGCGCGGGGGCGGCAGCCCCAGCATTTT
>TRBJ1-5|few|TRBV5-5|TRBD1
CASSLQGNQPQHF
TGTGCCAGCAGCTTACAGGGGAATCAGCCCCAGCATTTT
>TRBJ2-7|-|TRBV7-2|-
CASSPRWSGSYEQYF
TGTGCCAGCAGCCCCAGGTGGAGTGGGTCCTACGAGCAGTACTTC
>TRBJ2-1|-|TRBV28|TRBD2
CASGGGLDNEQFF
TGTGCCAGCGGAGGGGGACTAGACAATGAGCAGTTCTTC
>TRBJ2-2|-|TRBV7-2|-
CASSKNRLSQNTGELFF
TGTGCCAGCAGCAAAAACAGGTTGTCCCAAAACACCGGGGAGCTGTTTTTT
>TRBJ2-7|-|TRBV11-3|TRBD2
CASVGPSSSGTYNSYEQYF
TGTGCCAGCGTTGGTCCGTCGTCTAGCGGGACCTATAACTCCTACGAGCAGTACTTC
>TRBJ1-1|-|TRBV5-1|-
CASSLGQAAEAFF
TGCGCCAGCAGCTTGGGCCAGGCGGCTGAAGCTTTCTTT
>TRBJ1-3|-|TRBV27|-
CASSLSYGNTIYF
TGTGCCAGCAGTTTATCTTACGGAAACACCATATATTTT
>TRBJ2-3|-|TRBV6-1|-
CASSEVWADTQYF
TGTGCCAGCAGTGAAGTGTGGGCAGATACGCAGTATTTT
>TRBJ1-4|-|TRBV9|-
CASSVEGAMEKLFF
TGTGCCAGCAGCGTAGAGGGAGCGATGGAAAAACTGTTTTTT
>TRBJ2-2|few|TRBV19|TRBD1
CASSIAFVGQGDTGELFF
TGTGCCAGTAGTATAGCGTTTGTCGGACAGGGTGATACCGGGGAGCTGTTTTTT
>TRBJ2-3|-|TRBV7-2|-
CASSWSAGNLGGDTQYF
TGTGCCAGCAGCTGGTCGGCGGGGAACCTGGGTGGAGATACGCAGTATTTT
>TRBJ2-2|-|TRBV7-2|-
CASSPKGYGELFF
TGTGCCAGCAGCCCCAAGGGGTACGGGGAGCTGTTTTTT
>TRBJ1-2|once|TRBV11-2|-
CASSLAGYGYTF
TGTGCCAGCAGCTTAGCGGGGTATGGCTACACCTTC
>TRBJ2-3|-|TRBV28|-
CASSLAADTQYF
TGTGCCAGCAGTTTAGCGGCGGATACGCAGTATTTT
>TRBJ1-4|-|TRBV6-5|-
CASRATNEKLFF
TGTGCCAGCCGGGCAACTAATGAAAAACTGTTTTTT
>TRBJ2-5|-|TRBV5-1|TRBD2
CASSLAASGRIPQETQYF
TGCGCCAGCAGCTTGGCTGCTAGCGGGAGGATCCCCCAAGAGACCCAGTACTTC
>TRBJ2-3|-|TRBV7-9|-
CASSFPLGADTQYF
TGTGCCAGCAGCTTTCCCCTTGGGGCAGATACGCAGTATTTT
>TRBJ1-1|-|TRBV2|-
CASSEAGTEAFF
TGTGCCAGCAGTGAAGCCGGCACTGAAGCTTTCTTT
>TRBJ2-3|-|TRBV5-1|TRBD2
CASSSGLAGSTDTQYF
TGCGCCAGCAGCTCGGGACTAGCGGGTAGCACAGATACGCAGTATTTT
>TRBJ2-3|-|TRBV11-2|-
CASSLDQGPDTQYF
TGTGCCAGCAGCTTAGATCAGGGGCCAGATACGCAGTATTTT
>TRBJ2-7|-|TRBV19|-
CASSMSGPNYEQYF
TGTGCCAGTAGTATGTCTGGGCCCAACTACGAGCAGTACTTC
>TRBJ2-7|-|TRBV7-9|-
CASSLNNYLSYEQYF
TGTGCCAGCAGCTTAAACAACTACCTATCCTACGAGCAGTACTTC
>TRBJ1-1|-|TRBV29-1|-
CSVESPAGEAFF
TGCAGCGTTGAGAGTCCCGCCGGTGAAGCTTTCTTT
>TRBJ2-7|-|TRBV6-5|TRBD2
CASSYSTSGSFYEQYF
TGTGCCAGCAGTTATTCTACTAGCGGGAGTTTCTACGAGCAGTACTTC
>TRBJ1-5|-|TRBV5-1|TRBD1
CASSLAGQYNQPQHF
TGCGCCAGCAGCTTGGCGGGACAGTACAATCAGCCCCAGCATTTT
>TRBJ2-7|-|TRBV5-1|TRBD2
CASTHGLAGGPGEQYF
TGCGCCAGCACACACGGGCTAGCGGGAGGGCCAGGCGAGCAGTACTTC
>TRBJ2-1|-|TRBV6-5|-
CASSSSSYNEQFF
TGTGCCAGCAGTTCCAGCTCCTACAATGAGCAGTTCTTC
>TRBJ2-3|-|TRBV7-2|TRBD1
CASTLTGDTDTQYF
TGTGCCAGCACCCTGACAGGGGACACAGATACGCAGTATTTT